This T cell receptor beta chain was recorded in a study of blood T cell repertoires in COVID-19. Study background: PBMCs, B-cell-depleted T cells, or T cells were the source of the cDNA or gDNA that made up the material.

Trimming took off 3 bases at V and 1 base at J, with 7 bases between the two ends. The germline V gene encodes CDR1 KGHSH and CDR2 LQKENI. CDR3 length equals 13 residues. TCRdb's table, derived via immunoSEQ multiplex PCR, lists solely in-frame clones and lacks some. Seen here are about 95,000 clones, roughly nine tenths observed once, and the top ten hold about 4.8%. The sequence was obtained from a man aged 60 to 75 with COVID-19, enrolled during active disease. This rearrangement joins TRBV18 to TRBJ2-7; a possible D gene is TRBD2 (5 bases). The sequencing input was peripheral blood. The CDR3 loop is CASSPDLSYEQYF. As DNA, the CDR3 is TGTGCCAGCTCACCGGACTTATCCTACGAGCAGTACTTC.